Listed below are T cell receptor beta chains from one sample, sequenced in a study of T cells in Graves' hyperthyroidism and ophthalmopathy. TCRdb used MiXCR to reprocess the multiplex PCR reads, holding one entry per CDR3 protein. The sample has roughly 240,000 distinct CDR3 sequences, approximately 16% seen once. Sequencing was carried out using blood. Source of these receptors: a woman aged 18-35 years with Graves' ophthalmopathy. Each CDR3 is given with its conserved first and last residue. The D gene is left open where the match is weak. Clone size appears in some rows only: once, few, many, or a class for an expanded clone.

d_gene	v_gene	abundance	j_gene	CDR3aa	CDR3nt
.	TRBV9	few	TRBJ2-1	CASSVEVGPYNEQFF	TGTGCCAGCAGCGTAGAAGTAGGGCCGTACAATGAGCAGTTCTTC
.	TRBV3-1	many	TRBJ2-1	CASSQYSSVEQFF	TGTGCCAGCAGCCAATACTCTAGCGTTGAGCAGTTCTTC
.	TRBV28	many	TRBJ2-6	CASSDAGTPIYSGANVLTF	TGTGCCAGCAGTGATGCCGGGACTCCAATCTACTCTGGGGCCAACGTCCTGACTTTC
.	TRBV5-6	few	TRBJ2-3	CASSIDHRRSTDTQYF	TGTGCCAGTAGTATAGATCACCGAAGAAGCACAGATACGCAGTATTTT
TRBD2	TRBV4-2	.	TRBJ2-3	CASSHHGLAGGDTQYF	TGTGCCAGCAGCCATCATGGACTAGCGGGGGGAGATACGCAGTATTTT
.	TRBV5-1	many	TRBJ2-6	CASSLTGLTSGANVLTF	TGCGCCAGCAGCTTGACAGGCCTAACCTCTGGGGCCAACGTCCTGACTTTC
.	TRBV7-9	many	TRBJ2-7	CASSFWTKTYEQYF	TGTGCCAGCAGCTTCTGGACAAAGACCTACGAGCAGTACTTC
TRBD2	TRBV13	many	TRBJ2-3	CASSDSGLAGLHGTDTQYF	TGTGCCAGCAGTGATTCGGGACTAGCGGGCCTCCATGGCACAGATACGCAGTATTTT
.	TRBV12-3/TRBV12-4	many	TRBJ1-1	CASSPHAAFNTEAFF	TGTGCCAGCAGTCCCCACGCAGCCTTTAACACTGAAGCTTTCTTT
.	TRBV14	many	TRBJ2-7	CASSQATGIYEQYF	TGTGCCAGCAGCCAAGCGACGGGAATCTACGAGCAGTACTTC
TRBD2	TRBV6-5	few	TRBJ2-3	CASSYLADTDTQYF	TGTGCCAGCAGTTACCTAGCGGACACAGATACGCAGTATTTT
.	TRBV7-9	many	TRBJ2-1	CASSLAALRDEQFF	TGTGCCAGCAGCTTAGCCGCCTTGAGGGATGAGCAGTTCTTC
TRBD2	TRBV28	many	TRBJ2-3	CASSLWGLAGGDTQYF	TGTGCCAGCAGTTTATGGGGACTAGCGGGAGGTGATACGCAGTATTTT
TRBD1	TRBV6-1	many	TRBJ1-2	CASTVTGEDGYTF	TGTGCCAGCACCGTGACAGGGGAAGATGGCTACACCTTC
TRBD1	TRBV29-1	many	TRBJ2-5	CSVRTGGIETQYF	TGCAGCGTTAGAACAGGGGGCATAGAGACCCAGTACTTC
TRBD1	TRBV6-1	few	TRBJ2-5	CASTENRGRETQYF	TGTGCCAGCACCGAAAACAGGGGGAGGGAGACCCAGTACTTC
.	TRBV19	few	TRBJ2-2	CASSMGRDTGELFF	TGTGCCAGTAGTATGGGCCGAGACACCGGGGAGCTGTTTTTT
TRBD1	TRBV13	many	TRBJ1-3	CASSGTGTGTGNTIYF	TGTGCCAGCAGCGGTACCGGGACAGGGACTGGAAACACCATATATTTT
.	TRBV11-2	many	TRBJ1-1	CASSLDRYTGRAFF	TGTGCCAGCAGCTTAGATCGCTATACAGGAAGGGCTTTCTTT
.	TRBV3-1	many	TRBJ2-2	CASSPGQSGELFF	TGTGCCAGCTCCCCAGGGCAATCCGGGGAGCTGTTTTTT
.	TRBV7-2	many	TRBJ1-2	CASSLDKYGYTF	TGTGCCAGCAGCTTAGACAAATATGGCTACACCTTC
TRBD1	TRBV20-1	many	TRBJ2-7	CSARDSGDRGIGEQYF	TGCAGTGCTAGAGATAGTGGCGACAGGGGAATCGGAGAGCAGTACTTC
.	TRBV6-5	many	TRBJ1-1	CASSYRGGTTEAFF	TGTGCCAGCAGTTACCGGGGGGGAACCACTGAAGCTTTCTTT
.	TRBV29-1	many	TRBJ1-1	CSVRRGGGSTEAFF	TGCAGCGTTAGGAGAGGCGGGGGGAGCACTGAAGCTTTCTTT
.	TRBV7-8	.	TRBJ2-5	CASSSMDRRPQYF	TGTGCCAGCAGCTCTATGGACCGGCGCCCCCAGTACTTC